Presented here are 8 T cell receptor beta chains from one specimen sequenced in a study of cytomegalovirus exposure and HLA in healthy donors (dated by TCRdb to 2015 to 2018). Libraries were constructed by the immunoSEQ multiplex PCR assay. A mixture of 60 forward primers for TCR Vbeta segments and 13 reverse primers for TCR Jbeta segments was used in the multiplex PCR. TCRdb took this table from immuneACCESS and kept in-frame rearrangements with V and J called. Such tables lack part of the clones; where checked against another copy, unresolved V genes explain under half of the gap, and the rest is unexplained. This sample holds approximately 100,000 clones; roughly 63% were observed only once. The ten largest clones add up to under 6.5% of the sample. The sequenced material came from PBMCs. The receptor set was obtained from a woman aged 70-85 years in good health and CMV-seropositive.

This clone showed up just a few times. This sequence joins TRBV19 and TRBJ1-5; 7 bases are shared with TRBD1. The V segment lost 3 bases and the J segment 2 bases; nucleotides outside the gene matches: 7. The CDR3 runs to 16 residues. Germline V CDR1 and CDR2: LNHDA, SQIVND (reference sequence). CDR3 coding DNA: TGTGCCAGTAGTATTAACCCTACAGGGGGCAATCAGCCCCAGCATTTT. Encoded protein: CASSINPTGGNQPQHF.

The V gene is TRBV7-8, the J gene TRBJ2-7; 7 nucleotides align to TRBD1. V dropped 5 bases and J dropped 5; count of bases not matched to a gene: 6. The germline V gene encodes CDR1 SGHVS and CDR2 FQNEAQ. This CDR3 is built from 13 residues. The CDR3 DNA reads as TGTGCCAGCAGCGCCGGGACAGTCCACGAGCAGTACTTC. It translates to CASSAGTVHEQYF.

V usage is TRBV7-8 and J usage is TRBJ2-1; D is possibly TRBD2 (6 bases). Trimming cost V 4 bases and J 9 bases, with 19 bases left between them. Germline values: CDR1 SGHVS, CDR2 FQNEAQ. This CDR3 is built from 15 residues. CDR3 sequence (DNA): TGTGCCAGCAGCTCAGGTTCGAGCTTGGGGGGTGAGCAGTTCTTC. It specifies CASSSGSSLGGEQFF.

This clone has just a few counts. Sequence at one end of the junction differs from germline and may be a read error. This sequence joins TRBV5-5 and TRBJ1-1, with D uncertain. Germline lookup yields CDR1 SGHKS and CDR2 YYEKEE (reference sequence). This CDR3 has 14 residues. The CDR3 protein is CASRLGFGDTEAFF. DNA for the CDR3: TGTGCCAGCAGGTTGGGGTTCGGGGACACTGAAGCTTTCTTT.

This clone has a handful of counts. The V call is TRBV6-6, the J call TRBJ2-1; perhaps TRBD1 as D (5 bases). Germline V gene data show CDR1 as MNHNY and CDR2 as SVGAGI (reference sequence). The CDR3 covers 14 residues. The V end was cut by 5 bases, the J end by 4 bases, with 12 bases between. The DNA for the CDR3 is TGTGCCAGCAGTGGACAAAACTATTACAATGAGCAGTTCTTC. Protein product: CASSGQNYYNEQFF.

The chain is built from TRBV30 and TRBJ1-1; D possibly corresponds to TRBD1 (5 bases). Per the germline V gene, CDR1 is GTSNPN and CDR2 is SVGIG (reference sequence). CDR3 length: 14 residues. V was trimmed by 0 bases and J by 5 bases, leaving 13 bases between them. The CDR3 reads CAWSVTRVGTEAFF. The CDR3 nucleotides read TGTGCCTGGAGTGTAACCAGGGTGGGGACTGAAGCTTTCTTT. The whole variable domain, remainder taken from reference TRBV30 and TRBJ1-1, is SQTIHQWPATLVQPVGSPLSLECTVEGTSNPNLYWYRQAAGRGLQLLFYSVGIGQISSEVPQNLSASRPQDRQFILSSKKLLLSDSGFYLCAWSVTRVGTEAFFGQGTRLTVV.

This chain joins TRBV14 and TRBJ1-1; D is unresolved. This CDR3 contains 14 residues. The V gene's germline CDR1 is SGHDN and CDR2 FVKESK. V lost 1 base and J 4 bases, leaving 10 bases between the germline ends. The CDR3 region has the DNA TGTGCCAGCAGCCAAGCCGGGATTGGCACTGAAGCTTTCTTT. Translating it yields CASSQAGIGTEAFF.

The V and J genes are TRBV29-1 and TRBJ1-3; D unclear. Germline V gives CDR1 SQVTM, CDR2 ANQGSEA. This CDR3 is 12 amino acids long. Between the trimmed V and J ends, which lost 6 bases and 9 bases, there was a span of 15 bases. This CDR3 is CSVRTGVGTIYF. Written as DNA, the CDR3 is TGCAGCGTACGAACCGGAGTCGGCACCATATATTTT.